These 4 T cell receptor beta chains came from one sample sequenced in a study of blood T cell repertoires in COVID-19. Only in-frame clones appear in the TCRdb table, and some are missing; sequencing was by immunoSEQ multiplex PCR. The table lists about 160,000 clones, approximately 90% of them singletons. The material sequenced was peripheral blood. These receptors were collected from a man younger than 45 with COVID-19, enrolled during active disease.

The chain combines TRBV6-2 or TRBV6-3 with TRBJ1-2; 8 bases are a match to TRBD1. The CDR3 has 15 amino acids. Germline CDR1 is MNHEY and CDR2 is SVGEGT. V was clipped by 0 bases and J by 5 bases; unmatched bases: 5. The CDR3 DNA sequence: TGTGCCAGCAGTTACTCGGGGGACAGGATATATGGCTACACCTTC. Translated, it gives CASSYSGDRIYGYTF.

The chain couples TRBV5-6 to TRBJ2-3, with a weak D call TRBD2 (5 bases). The germline V and J ends were trimmed by 1 base and 5 bases, with 11 bases remaining between them. Germline CDR1 SGHDT, CDR2 YYEEEE. The length of the CDR3 is 14 residues. As DNA, the CDR3 is TGTGCCAGCAGCTTGAACCCCGCGGGAGATACGCAGTATTTT. It is translated as CASSLNPAGDTQYF.

This chain links TRBV24-1 with TRBJ2-7; a possible D gene is TRBD1 (6 bases). Germline-derived CDR1 and CDR2 are KGHDR and SFDVKD. The CDR3 length is 15 residues. V was pared by 4 bases and J by 3 bases, with 15 bases between. Here the CDR3 reads CATSDPRDTGYEQYF. In DNA, the CDR3 is TGTGCCACCAGTGACCCTCGGGACACTGGCTACGAGCAGTACTTC.

The rearrangement links TRBV29-1 to TRBJ1-5; 8 bases match TRBD1. Germline V lookup: CDR1 SQVTM, CDR2 ANQGSEA. The V and J ends lost 5 bases and 3 bases, in that order; junction bases with no gene match: 6. The CDR3 is 14 amino acids. CDR3 protein: CSVRSDRDNQPQHF. DNA for the CDR3: TGCAGCGTTCGTTCGGACAGGGACAATCAGCCCCAGCATTTT.